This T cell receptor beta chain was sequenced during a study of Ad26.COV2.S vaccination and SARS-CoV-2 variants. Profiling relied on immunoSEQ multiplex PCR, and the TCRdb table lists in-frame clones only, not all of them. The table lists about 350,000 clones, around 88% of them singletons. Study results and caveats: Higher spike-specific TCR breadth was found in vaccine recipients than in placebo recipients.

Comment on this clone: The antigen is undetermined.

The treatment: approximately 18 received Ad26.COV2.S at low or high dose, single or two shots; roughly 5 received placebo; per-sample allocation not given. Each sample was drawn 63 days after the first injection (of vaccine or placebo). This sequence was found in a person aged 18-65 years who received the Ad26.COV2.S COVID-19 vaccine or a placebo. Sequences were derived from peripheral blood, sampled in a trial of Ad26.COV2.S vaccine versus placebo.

CDR3 residues: CSASNRNRNTGELFF. The DNA for the CDR3 is TGCAGTGCTAGTAATAGGAACAGAAACACCGGGGAGCTGTTTTTT. This rearrangement joins TRBV20-1 to TRBJ2-2; D is undetermined. The CDR3 loop spans 15 amino acids. Germline V gives CDR1 DFQATT, CDR2 SNEGSKA (reference sequence). Trimming stripped 3 bases from V and 2 bases from J, with 13 bases between.